The T cell receptor beta chain under discussion was sequenced for a study of early T cells in non-severe SARS-CoV-2 infection. Via MiXCR, TCRdb re-called the 5' RACE reads, giving one row per CDR3 protein. The repertoire holds 20,000 to 30,000 distinct CDR3 sequences, with about 4.1% as singletons. Many counts were recorded for this clonotype. The TCR sequence derives from an adult who was a healthcare worker with PCR-confirmed SARS-CoV-2 infection or an uninfected control (not recorded which). Sequenced input: whole blood.

The CDR3 loop is CAWRGETQYF. The CDR3 DNA sequence: TGTGCCTGGAGGGGGGAGACCCAGTACTTC. The chain joins TRBV30 to TRBJ2-5; D not resolved. Germline assignment: CDR1 GTSNPN and CDR2 SVGIG (reference sequence). The CDR3 is 10 amino acids. V was clipped by 3 bases and J by 5 bases, with 4 bases between them.